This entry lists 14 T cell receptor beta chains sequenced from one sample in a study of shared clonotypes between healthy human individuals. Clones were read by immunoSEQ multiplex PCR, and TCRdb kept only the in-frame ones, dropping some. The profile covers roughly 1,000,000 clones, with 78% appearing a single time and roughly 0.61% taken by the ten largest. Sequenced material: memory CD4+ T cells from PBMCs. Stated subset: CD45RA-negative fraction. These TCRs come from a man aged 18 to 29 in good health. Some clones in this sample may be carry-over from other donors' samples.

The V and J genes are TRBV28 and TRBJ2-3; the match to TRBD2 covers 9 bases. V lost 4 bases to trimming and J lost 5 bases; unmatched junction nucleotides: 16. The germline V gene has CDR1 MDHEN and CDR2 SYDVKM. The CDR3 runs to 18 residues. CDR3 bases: TGTGCCAGCAGTTCCCCCGGTCGCGGGAGGGCCTGGGGAGATACGCAGTATTTT. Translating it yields CASSSPGRGRAWGDTQYF.

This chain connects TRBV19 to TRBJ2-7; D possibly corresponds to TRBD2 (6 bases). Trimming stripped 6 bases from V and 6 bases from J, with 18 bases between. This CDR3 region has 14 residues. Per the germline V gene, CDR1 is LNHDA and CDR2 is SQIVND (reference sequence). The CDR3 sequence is CASSRRDRDFEQYF. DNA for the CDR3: TGTGCCAGTAGCAGGAGGGACCGGGATTTCGAGCAGTACTTC.

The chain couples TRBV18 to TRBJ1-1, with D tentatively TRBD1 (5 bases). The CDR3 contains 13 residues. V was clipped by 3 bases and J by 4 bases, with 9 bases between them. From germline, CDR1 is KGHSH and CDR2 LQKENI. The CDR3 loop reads CASSPQQGTEAFF. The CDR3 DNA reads TGTGCCAGCTCACCTCAGCAGGGCACTGAAGCTTTCTTT.

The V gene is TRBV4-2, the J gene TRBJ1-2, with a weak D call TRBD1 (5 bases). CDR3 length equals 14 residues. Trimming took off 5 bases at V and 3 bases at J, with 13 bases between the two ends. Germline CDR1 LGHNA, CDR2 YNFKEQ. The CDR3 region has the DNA TGTGCCAGCAGCGCCCTTACAGGAGACTATGGCTACACCTTC. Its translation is CASSALTGDYGYTF.

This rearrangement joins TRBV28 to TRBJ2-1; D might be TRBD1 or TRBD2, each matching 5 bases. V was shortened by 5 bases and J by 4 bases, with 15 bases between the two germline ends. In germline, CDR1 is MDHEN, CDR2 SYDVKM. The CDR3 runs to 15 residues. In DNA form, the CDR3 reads TGTGCCAGCAGTGAAGGAACCGGGGCTTACAATGAGCAGTTCTTC. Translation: CASSEGTGAYNEQFF.

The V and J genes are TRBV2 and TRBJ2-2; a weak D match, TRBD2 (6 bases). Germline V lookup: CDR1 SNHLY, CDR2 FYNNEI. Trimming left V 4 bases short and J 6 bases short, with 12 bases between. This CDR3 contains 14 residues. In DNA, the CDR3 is TGTGCCAGCAGTGGTAGAAGCGGGTCCGGGGAGCTGTTTTTT. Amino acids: CASSGRSGSGELFF. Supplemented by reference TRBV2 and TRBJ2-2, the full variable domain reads EPEVTQTPSHQVTQMGQEVILRCVPISNHLYFYWYRQILGQKVEFLVSFYNNEISEKSEIFDDQFSVERPDGSNFTLKIRSTKLEDSAMYFCASSGRSGSGELFFGEGSRLTVL.

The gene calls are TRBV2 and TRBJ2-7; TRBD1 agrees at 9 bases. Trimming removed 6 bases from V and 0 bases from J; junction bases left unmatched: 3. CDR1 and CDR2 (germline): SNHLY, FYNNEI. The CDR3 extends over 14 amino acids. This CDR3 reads CASRGQGRSYEQYF. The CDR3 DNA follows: TGTGCCAGCAGGGGACAGGGACGCTCCTACGAGCAGTACTTC.

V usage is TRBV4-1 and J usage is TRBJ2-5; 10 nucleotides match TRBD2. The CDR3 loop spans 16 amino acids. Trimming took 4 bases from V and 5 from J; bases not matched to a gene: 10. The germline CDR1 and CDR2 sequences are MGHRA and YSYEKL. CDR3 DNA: TGCGCCAGCAGCCGTCAGTCACTAGCGGGAAAGGAGACCCAGTACTTC. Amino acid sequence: CASSRQSLAGKETQYF.

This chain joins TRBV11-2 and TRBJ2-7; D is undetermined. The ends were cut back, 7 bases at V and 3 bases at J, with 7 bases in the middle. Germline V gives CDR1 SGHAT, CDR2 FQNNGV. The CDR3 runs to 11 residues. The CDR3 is CASILNYEQYF. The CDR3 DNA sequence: TGTGCCAGCATCCTGAACTACGAGCAGTACTTC. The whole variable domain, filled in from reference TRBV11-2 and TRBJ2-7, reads EAGVAQSPRYKIIEKRQSVAFWCNPISGHATLYWYQQILGQGPKLLIQFQNNGVVDDSQLPKDRFSAERLKGVDSTLKIQPAKLEDSAVYLCASILNYEQYFGPGTRLTVT.

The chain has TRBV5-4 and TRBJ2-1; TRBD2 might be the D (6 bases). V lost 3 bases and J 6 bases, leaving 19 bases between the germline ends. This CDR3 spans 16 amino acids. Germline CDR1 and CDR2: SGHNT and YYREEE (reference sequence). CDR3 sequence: CASSSLGGAPANEQFF. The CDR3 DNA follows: TGTGCCAGCAGCTCCTTGGGGGGTGCTCCGGCCAATGAGCAGTTCTTC.

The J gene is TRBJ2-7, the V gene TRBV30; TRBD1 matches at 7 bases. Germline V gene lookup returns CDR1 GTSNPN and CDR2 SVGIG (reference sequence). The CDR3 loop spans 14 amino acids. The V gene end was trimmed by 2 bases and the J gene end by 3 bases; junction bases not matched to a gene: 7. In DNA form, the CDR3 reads TGTGCCTGGAGTCCGCTGACAGGGAGCTACGAGCAGTACTTC. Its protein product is CAWSPLTGSYEQYF.

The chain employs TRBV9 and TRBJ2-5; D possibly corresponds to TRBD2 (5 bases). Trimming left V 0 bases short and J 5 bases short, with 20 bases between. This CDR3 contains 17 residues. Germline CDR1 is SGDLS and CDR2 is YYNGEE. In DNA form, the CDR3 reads TGTGCCAGCAGCGTAGGAGGACCGACCTCCGGGAAGGAGACCCAGTACTTC. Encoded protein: CASSVGGPTSGKETQYF.

Written as DNA, the CDR3 is TGTGCCAGCAGCTTAGGAGGGGCCTCTGAAGCTTTCTTT. Protein product: CASSLGGASEAFF. This chain joins TRBV7-2 and TRBJ1-1, with D maybe TRBD1 (5 bases). V was clipped by 1 base and J by 6 bases, with 9 bases between them. This CDR3 is built from 13 residues. Germline V gives CDR1 SGHTA, CDR2 FQGNSA.

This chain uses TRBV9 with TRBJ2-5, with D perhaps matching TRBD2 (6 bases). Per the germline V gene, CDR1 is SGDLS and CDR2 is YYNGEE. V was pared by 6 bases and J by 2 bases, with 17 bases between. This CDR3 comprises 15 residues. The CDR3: CASTPGSGLQETQYF. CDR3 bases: TGTGCCAGCACCCCAGGTAGCGGACTACAAGAGACCCAGTACTTC.